Shown below are 22 T cell receptor beta chains from a single sample sequenced in a study of Ad26.COV2.S vaccination and SARS-CoV-2 variants (dated by TCRdb to the early 2020s). To prepare the library, the immunoSEQ multiplex PCR assay was applied. The source is immuneACCESS, and TCRdb retained only in-frame sequences with V and J called. Part of the clones is not carried over; for the studies checked, unresolved V genes explain less than half of this, and the remainder is unexplained. The sample contains 440,000 or so clones, roughly 88% of them found a single time. The top ten constitute less than 5.5% of the sample. The sample's treatment or condition label, in plain terms: roughly 19 received Ad26.COV2.S at low or high dose, single or two shots; 5 received placebo; per-sample allocation not given. For vaccine and placebo recipients, repertoires were sequenced using samples collected on day 63 after the first injection.

The sequencing used peripheral blood, collected in a trial of Ad26.COV2.S vaccine versus placebo. These receptors were taken from a person between 18 and 60 years old who received the Ad26.COV2.S COVID-19 vaccine or a placebo.

The chain employs TRBV20-1 and TRBJ2-2; no clear D gene. CDR3 length: 14 residues. CDR1 DFQATT and CDR2 SNEGSKA come from the germline V gene (reference sequence). Trimming removed 3 bases from V and 0 bases from J, with 8 bases in between. CDR3 sequence (DNA): TGCAGTGCTAGTAAGGGTCCGAACACCGGGGAGCTGTTTTTT. It codes for CSASKGPNTGELFF.

This sequence joins TRBV4-2 and TRBJ2-7; the match to TRBD1 covers 10 bases. The CDR3 has 16 amino acids. J was trimmed by 7 bases and V by 0 bases; bases with no gene match: 9. Per germline, CDR1 LGHNA and CDR2 YNFKEQ. As DNA, the CDR3 is TGTGCCAGCAGCCAAGATGAAGACAGGGGGCGTCTTGAGCAGTACTTC. Translating gives CASSQDEDRGRLEQYF.

The chain has TRBV7-6 and TRBJ2-3, with D unresolved. The CDR3 sequence is 13 residues long. V gave up 2 bases and J gave up 4 bases, with 7 bases separating them. Germline CDR1 reads SGHVS; CDR2 reads FNYEAQ. The CDR3 is CASSLSIADTQYF. In DNA, the CDR3 is TGTGCCAGCAGCTTATCGATCGCAGATACGCAGTATTTT.

The chain recombines TRBV6-1 with TRBJ2-1; 7 nucleotides align to TRBD1. Trimming at V came to 2 bases and at J to 1 base, leaving 5 bases not matched to a gene. The CDR3 sequence is 16 residues long. The V gene's germline CDR1 is MNHNS and CDR2 SASEGT. This CDR3 reads CASSEFRTGSYNEQFF. The CDR3 DNA is TGTGCCAGCAGTGAATTCAGGACAGGTTCCTACAATGAGCAGTTCTTC.

The V gene is TRBV5-1, the J gene TRBJ2-3; 7 positions match TRBD1. V trimming: 1 base; J trimming: 4 bases; junction bases outside the gene matches: 3. CDR3 length: 14 residues. Germline V lookup: CDR1 SGHRS, CDR2 YFSETQ. The CDR3 sequence is CASSLRGGADTQYF. DNA of the CDR3: TGCGCCAGCAGCTTGAGAGGGGGCGCAGATACGCAGTATTTT.

The chain's CDR3 is CASSIEGVNTEAFF. For the CDR3, the DNA is TGTGCCAGTAGTATAGAGGGGGTGAACACTGAAGCTTTCTTT. The chain carries TRBV19 and TRBJ1-1; a weak D match, TRBD1 (5 bases). Germline V gene sequence: CDR1 LNHDA, CDR2 SQIVND (reference sequence). Trimming cost V 0 bases and J 0 bases, with 5 bases left between them. CDR3 size: 14 residues.

Worth noting for this clone: In the same sample, other DNA sequences code for this CDR3. The V call is TRBV28, the J call TRBJ2-7, with unresolved D. V lost 6 bases and J lost 4, with 7 bases in between. This CDR3 is built from 11 residues. Germline CDR1 and CDR2: MDHEN and SYDVKM. The CDR3 bases are TGTGCCAGCAGCACATCATACGAGCAGTACTTC. Protein product: CASSTSYEQYF.

The J gene is TRBJ2-7, the V gene TRBV7-9; 10 nucleotides match TRBD1. Germline V CDR1 and CDR2: SEHNR, FQNEAQ (reference sequence). This CDR3 spans 16 amino acids. With V trimmed by 4 bases and J by 2 bases, 8 bases remained unmatched. In DNA form, the CDR3 reads TGTGCCAGCAGCTCAACTCGACAGGGGGCTGCCTACGAGCAGTACTTC. Its protein is CASSSTRQGAAYEQYF.

V usage is TRBV6-2 or TRBV6-3 and J usage is TRBJ2-1, with D possibly being TRBD2 (5 bases). In germline, CDR1 is MNHEY, CDR2 SVGEGT. V lost 0 bases and J 4 bases, leaving 19 bases between the germline ends. The CDR3 has 18 amino acids. Written as DNA, the CDR3 is TGTGCCAGCAGTTACTCGAGAACTAGTCCTATCCGATACAATGAGCAGTTCTTC. Translating it yields CASSYSRTSPIRYNEQFF.

This clone was observed a few times. V is TRBV6-6 and J is TRBJ1-5; tentatively, D is TRBD1 (6 bases). The germline gives CDR1 MNHNY, CDR2 SVGAGI (reference sequence). V was pared by 7 bases and J by 2 bases, with 9 bases between. This CDR3 contains 13 residues. This CDR3 is CASKGGGNQPQHF. CDR3 bases: TGTGCCAGCAAGGGGGGCGGCAATCAGCCCCAGCATTTT.

Details on this clone: Other DNA sequences in this sample translate to the same CDR3. V gene TRBV28 combines with J gene TRBJ2-7; no firm D call. Trimming left V 6 bases short and J 0 bases short, with 6 bases between. Germline CDR1 is MDHEN and CDR2 is SYDVKM. The CDR3 spans 12 residues. The CDR3 DNA follows: TGTGCCAGCAGCTCGAGCTCCTACGAGCAGTACTTC. Translation: CASSSSSYEQYF.

The sample holds one count of this clone. The rearrangement uses TRBV6-2 or TRBV6-3 and TRBJ2-6, with 7 bases aligning to TRBD1. Trimming cost V 2 bases and J 4 bases; bases outside gene matches: 17. The germline gives CDR1 MNHEY, CDR2 SVGEGT. CDR3 length equals 20 residues. This chain's CDR3 is CASSYGIRQGKLGGANVLTF. CDR3 DNA: TGTGCCAGCAGTTACGGGATTCGACAGGGAAAACTGGGAGGGGCCAACGTCCTGACTTTC.

V is TRBV6-5 and J is TRBJ2-1, with D tentatively TRBD2 (6 bases). This CDR3 spans 15 amino acids. Trimming pared 5 bases from V and 2 bases from J, leaving 13 bases between. Germline CDR1 and CDR2: MNHEY and SVGAGI. The CDR3 protein is CASSRREPAYNEQFF. The CDR3 DNA follows: TGTGCCAGCAGTCGCCGGGAGCCCGCCTACAATGAGCAGTTCTTC.

The chain uses TRBV7-9 and TRBJ1-2; D might be TRBD1 (5 bases). V was pared by 1 base and J by 4 bases, with 19 bases between. The CDR3 sequence is 17 residues long. Per the germline V gene, CDR1 is SEHNR and CDR2 is FQNEAQ (reference sequence). Here the CDR3 reads CASSLEKTVGSGYGYTF. CDR3 DNA sequence: TGTGCCAGCAGCTTAGAAAAGACAGTGGGTTCTGGCTATGGCTACACCTTC.

This clone has just one count. The chain is built from TRBV24-1 and TRBJ1-4; no reliable D call. The CDR3 is 12 residues long. The V and J ends lost 0 bases and 6 bases respectively, with 1 base between them. Germline V gene data show CDR1 as KGHDR and CDR2 as SFDVKD. The CDR3 DNA reads TGTGCCACCAGTGATTTGGATGAAAAACTGTTTTTT. Its translation is CATSDLDEKLFF.

Here the CDR3 DNA reads TGTGCCAGCTCCGAACAGGGACAGAATGAAAAACTGTTTTTT. It specifies CASSEQGQNEKLFF. The chain combines TRBV18 with TRBJ1-4, with 7 bases lining up with TRBD1. V trimming: 6 bases; J trimming: 5 bases; junction bases outside the gene matches: 6. There are 14 residues in the CDR3. Germline-derived CDR1 and CDR2 are KGHSH and LQKENI.

This chain uses TRBV6-1 with TRBJ1-1; tentatively, D is TRBD1 (5 bases). Per the germline V gene, CDR1 is MNHNS and CDR2 is SASEGT. The CDR3 contains 14 residues. Trimming pared 3 bases from V and 1 base from J, leaving 9 bases between. CDR3 nucleotide sequence: TGTGCCAGCAGTGACCGGGGGAGGAACACTGAAGCTTTCTTT. Protein product: CASSDRGRNTEAFF.

The V gene is TRBV19, the J gene TRBJ1-2; 10 bases align to TRBD1. The CDR3 is made up of 16 amino acids. Germline lookup yields CDR1 LNHDA and CDR2 SQIVND (reference sequence). The ends lost 5 bases at V and 4 bases at J; junction bases unmatched: 10. This CDR3 is CASSSNRDRGFYGYTF. CDR3 DNA: TGTGCCAGTAGTTCCAACCGGGACAGGGGTTTCTATGGCTACACCTTC. Combining the CDR3 with reference TRBV19 and TRBJ1-2 gives the whole variable domain DGGITQSPKYLFRKEGQNVTLSCEQNLNHDAMYWYRQDPGQGLRLIYYSQIVNDFQKGDIAEGYSVSREKKESFPLTVTSAQKNPTAFYLCASSSNRDRGFYGYTFGSGTRLTVV.

This rearrangement joins TRBV5-6 to TRBJ1-5; D is undetermined. Germline lookup yields CDR1 SGHDT and CDR2 YYEEEE. There are 15 residues in the CDR3. The germline V and J ends were trimmed by 1 base and 3 bases, with 11 bases remaining between them. The CDR3: CASSLSGFPNQPQHF. The CDR3 DNA follows: TGTGCCAGCAGCTTGTCGGGTTTCCCCAATCAGCCCCAGCATTTT.

The chain has TRBV19 and TRBJ2-5, with 9 bases identical to TRBD1. The CDR3 is made up of 15 amino acids. The junction had 9 bases not matched to a gene; V was cut back by 4 bases and J by 6 bases. Germline CDR1 LNHDA, CDR2 SQIVND (reference sequence). The CDR3 protein is CASSTHEQGAQTQYF. For the CDR3, the DNA is TGTGCCAGTAGTACCCACGAACAGGGGGCGCAGACCCAGTACTTC.

The J gene is TRBJ2-3, the V gene TRBV12-5, with 10 nucleotides matching TRBD2. There are 14 residues in the CDR3. V dropped 6 bases and J dropped 6; count of bases not matched to a gene: 6. Germline lookup yields CDR1 LGHNT and CDR2 FRNRAP. The CDR3 nucleotides read TGTGCTAGTGGCATGGGACTAGCGCACGATACGCAGTATTTT. Amino acid sequence: CASGMGLAHDTQYF.

The V gene is TRBV11-1, the J gene TRBJ2-3, with 11 bases matching TRBD2. CDR3 length equals 15 residues. Trimming at V came to 3 bases and at J to 5 bases, leaving 4 bases not matched to a gene. CDR1 and CDR2 (germline): SGHAT, FQDESV (reference sequence). CDR3 sequence: CASSFSGRAVDTQYF. The CDR3 nucleotides are TGTGCCAGCAGCTTTAGCGGGAGGGCCGTAGATACGCAGTATTTT.